Listed below are T cell receptor beta chains from one sample, sequenced in a study of T-cell memory formation after mild COVID-19. Each CDR3 protein gets one entry after TCRdb re-called the 5' RACE reads with MiXCR. This sample has over 500,000 distinct CDR3 sequences, with roughly 17% found just once. The sequenced sample consisted of PBMCs or a T cell subset sorted from them (not recorded which). The receptors come from an adult woman who had mild COVID-19 (a few samples of this study predate the infection). Cell type and time point are not known. CDR3s include the opening cysteine and the closing phenylalanine or tryptophan. The D gene is left open where the match is weak. Rows give clone size only sometimes, using once, few, many, or a class for an expanded clone.

clone size | J gene | V gene | D gene | CDR3 protein | CDR3 DNA
NA | TRBJ2-6 | TRBV7-3 | NA | CASSLIQAGANVLTF | TGTGCCAGCAGCTTAATTCAGGCTGGGGCCAACGTCCTGACTTTC
NA | TRBJ2-7 | TRBV7-2 | TRBD2 | CASSLNGLVNSYEQYF | TGTGCCAGCAGCTTAAACGGACTAGTAAACTCCTACGAGCAGTACTTC
NA | TRBJ2-2 | TRBV6-2/TRBV6-3 | NA | CASRRGQANTGELFF | TGTGCCAGCAGACGCGGACAAGCGAACACCGGGGAGCTGTTTTTT
few | TRBJ2-3 | TRBV4-1 | NA | CASSQGWGTDTQYF | TGCGCCAGCAGCCAAGGTTGGGGAACAGATACGCAGTATTTT
few | TRBJ1-6 | TRBV7-9 | NA | CASSLAAGGGGSPLHF | TGTGCCAGCAGCTTAGCCGCTGGGGGAGGGGGTTCACCCCTCCACTTT
NA | TRBJ1-1 | TRBV5-1 | NA | CASSYWGTNTEAFF | TGCGCCAGCAGCTATTGGGGGACGAACACTGAAGCTTTCTTT
NA | TRBJ1-4 | TRBV6-5 | TRBD1 | CASSFSAGTGVEKLFF | TGTGCCAGCAGTTTCTCGGCCGGGACAGGGGTTGAAAAACTGTTTTTT
NA | TRBJ1-6 | TRBV12-3/TRBV12-4 | TRBD1 | CASSTGDRAGNSPLHF | TGTGCCAGCAGCACCGGCGACAGGGCGGGCAATTCACCCCTCCACTTT
few | TRBJ2-1 | TRBV2 | NA | CASSLSSFNEQFF | TGTGCCAGCAGCCTTAGCAGCTTCAATGAGCAGTTCTTC
NA | TRBJ1-3 | TRBV5-1 | TRBD1 | CASSSTTGMGNTIYF | TGCGCCAGCAGCTCTACGACAGGGATGGGAAACACCATATATTTT
NA | TRBJ2-7 | TRBV20-1 | TRBD1 | CSARDPRGWTYEQYF | TGCAGTGCTAGAGATCCCAGGGGGTGGACCTACGAGCAGTACTTC
NA | TRBJ2-7 | TRBV7-9 | TRBD1 | CASSLFPSGQGASGEQYF | TGTGCCAGCAGCTTATTTCCCTCGGGCCAGGGGGCATCGGGTGAGCAGTACTTC
few | TRBJ2-7 | TRBV7-3 | TRBD1 | CASSLGGTGDEQYF | TGTGCCAGCAGCTTAGGAGGGACAGGCGACGAGCAGTACTTC
NA | TRBJ2-2 | TRBV5-6 | NA | CASNFRIASANTGELFF | TGTGCCAGCAATTTCCGCATAGCGAGCGCGAACACCGGGGAGCTGTTTTTT
few | TRBJ2-7 | TRBV7-2 | NA | CASSLAGRVGEQYF | TGTGCCAGCAGCTTAGCGGGCAGGGTCGGCGAGCAGTACTTC
NA | TRBJ2-7 | TRBV7-8 | TRBD1 | CASSFVDQGATPYEQYF | TGTGCCAGCAGCTTTGTTGATCAGGGGGCGACCCCTTACGAGCAGTACTTC
once | TRBJ1-1 | TRBV7-9 | NA | CASSLWSGGPMNTEAFF | TGTGCCAGCAGCTTATGGTCTGGGGGTCCGATGAACACTGAAGCTTTCTTT
few | TRBJ2-1 | TRBV7-6 | NA | CASSLESEQFF | TGTGCCAGCAGCCTAGAGTCTGAGCAGTTCTTC
few | TRBJ1-1 | TRBV3-1 | NA | CASSQVPGNTEAFF | TGTGCCAGCAGCCAAGTTCCAGGGAACACTGAAGCTTTCTTT
few | TRBJ2-1 | TRBV6-2/TRBV6-3 | TRBD2 | CASRTLAGGYNEQFF | TGTGCCAGCAGAACACTAGCGGGTGGATACAATGAGCAGTTCTTC
NA | TRBJ1-1 | TRBV30 | TRBD1 | CAWSVGGTGINEAFF | TGTGCCTGGAGTGTAGGCGGGACAGGGATAAATGAAGCTTTCTTT
NA | TRBJ2-2 | TRBV5-1 | TRBD2 | CASSDSGGPTGELFF | TGCGCCAGCAGCGATAGCGGGGGGCCCACCGGGGAGCTGTTTTTT
NA | TRBJ2-7 | TRBV20-1 | NA | CSARDVDRFYEQYF | TGCAGTGCTAGAGATGTCGACAGGTTCTACGAGCAGTACTTC
few | TRBJ2-3 | TRBV7-9 | TRBD2 | CASSRLAGGVDTQYF | TGTGCCAGCAGCCGACTAGCGGGAGGTGTAGATACGCAGTATTTT
NA | TRBJ1-2 | TRBV10-3 | NA | CASGGELVYGYTF | TGTGCCTCCGGGGGAGAATTGGTCTATGGCTACACCTTC
NA | TRBJ2-1 | TRBV24-1 | TRBD1 | CATRGQSRYNEQFF | TGTGCCACCAGGGGACAGAGCCGGTACAATGAGCAGTTCTTC
NA | TRBJ1-2 | TRBV24-1 | NA | CATSDSRTDYGYTF | TGTGCCACCAGTGATTCGAGGACAGACTATGGCTACACCTTC
NA | TRBJ1-3 | TRBV7-6 | NA | CASSPMDGPGNTIYF | TGTGCCAGCAGCCCGATGGACGGCCCTGGAAACACCATATATTTT
NA | TRBJ2-1 | TRBV5-1 | NA | CASSLGHGGAHEQFF | TGCGCCAGCAGCTTGGGACATGGGGGGGCCCATGAGCAGTTCTTC
NA | TRBJ1-2 | TRBV12-3/TRBV12-4 | NA | CASSAGFFIYGYTF | TGTGCCAGCAGTGCAGGGTTCTTTATCTATGGCTACACCTTC
few | TRBJ2-7 | TRBV3-1 | TRBD1 | CASSPGFGQGNNEQYF | TGTGCCAGCAGCCCGGGATTCGGACAGGGTAATAACGAGCAGTACTTC
NA | TRBJ2-7 | TRBV5-1 | TRBD2 | CASSLSSGLPYEQYF | TGCGCCAGCAGCCTGAGTTCGGGACTACCTTACGAGCAGTACTTC
few | TRBJ2-1 | TRBV20-1 | NA | CSARDYPSQFF | TGCAGTGCTAGAGATTACCCCTCGCAGTTCTTC
few | TRBJ2-4 | TRBV19 | NA | CASSQGWQGKNIQYF | TGTGCCAGTAGCCAAGGGTGGCAGGGAAAGAACATTCAGTACTTC
few | TRBJ2-7 | TRBV25-1 | NA | CASSVTTGPEQYF | TGTGCCAGCAGTGTTACCACAGGGCCCGAGCAGTACTTC
few | TRBJ2-5 | TRBV5-1 | TRBD1 | CASSLSGTVETQYF | TGCGCCAGCAGCTTATCCGGGACAGTGGAGACCCAGTACTTC
few | TRBJ2-7 | TRBV15 | TRBD1 | CATSRDWGTGISYEQYF | TGTGCCACCAGCAGAGATTGGGGGACAGGGATTTCCTACGAGCAGTACTTC
NA | TRBJ2-2 | TRBV6-5 | NA | CASSYMGVGGPGELFF | TGTGCCAGCAGTTACATGGGAGTTGGAGGACCCGGGGAGCTGTTTTTT
many | TRBJ2-2 | TRBV12-3/TRBV12-4 | NA | CASSLRDTGELFF | TGTGCCAGCAGTCTCAGGGACACCGGGGAGCTGTTTTTT
NA | TRBJ2-1 | TRBV4-3 | TRBD1 | CASTSRWDRVPNEQFF | TGCGCCAGCACGTCGAGGTGGGACAGGGTGCCAAATGAGCAGTTCTTC
NA | TRBJ1-5 | TRBV20-1 | NA | CSARPWDTYSNQPQHF | TGCAGTGCTAGACCGTGGGACACTTATAGCAATCAGCCCCAGCATTTT
NA | TRBJ2-5 | TRBV30 | NA | CAWSVGVGTQYF | TGTGCCTGGAGTGTAGGGGTTGGGACCCAGTACTTC
NA | TRBJ2-1 | TRBV5-1 | TRBD1 | CASSPQVGQGAPTRDEQFF | TGCGCCAGCAGTCCCCAAGTGGGACAGGGGGCTCCAACCAGGGATGAGCAGTTCTTC
NA | TRBJ2-3 | TRBV6-1 | TRBD1 | CAGRTGVADTQYF | TGTGCCGGCCGGACAGGGGTGGCAGATACGCAGTATTTT
NA | TRBJ1-6 | TRBV20-1 | NA | CSASYRVVNSPLHF | TGCAGTGCTAGTTACAGGGTGGTAAATTCACCCCTCCACTTT
few | TRBJ1-5 | TRBV27 | NA | CASSSQGVNQPQHF | TGTGCCAGCAGTTCCCAAGGGGTCAATCAGCCCCAGCATTTT
few | TRBJ1-6 | TRBV12-3/TRBV12-4 | TRBD1 | CASRRQGRGSPLHF | TGTGCCAGCAGAAGACAGGGGAGAGGGTCACCCCTCCACTTT
few | TRBJ2-3 | TRBV5-4 | TRBD1 | CASSLATGVPTQYF | TGTGCCAGCAGCTTGGCCACAGGGGTCCCTACGCAGTATTTT
few | TRBJ1-1 | TRBV25-1 | NA | CASRKNSEAFF | TGTGCCAGCAGAAAGAACTCTGAAGCTTTCTTT